Below, 16 T cell receptor beta chains from the same sample are listed, as sequenced in a study of cytomegalovirus exposure and HLA in healthy donors (dated by TCRdb to the late 2010s). Libraries were constructed by the immunoSEQ multiplex PCR assay. The multiplex PCR relied on a mix of 60 forward primers for TCR Vbeta segments and 13 reverse primers for TCR Jbeta segments. TCRdb holds this immuneACCESS table with in-frame rearrangements only. Some clones are missing; in checked studies, unresolved V genes explain under half, and the rest has no known cause. The sample records about 120,000 clones, about 78% of which are singletons. The ten largest make up more than 1% of the sample. Sequencing was performed on PBMCs. Every receptor here comes from a female donor in good health and CMV-seronegative.

This chain uses TRBV5-1 with TRBJ2-5, with 8 bases that match TRBD1. V shed 3 bases, J shed 1 base, and the junction held 2 bases outside the gene matches. The CDR3 spans 14 residues. CDR1 is SGHRS, CDR2 YFSETQ, per germline. The CDR3 DNA follows: TGCGCCAGCAGCTCGACAGGGGCCCAAGAGACCCAGTACTTC. It encodes CASSSTGAQETQYF. The variable domain in full, completed from reference TRBV5-1 and TRBJ2-5, reads KAGVTQTPRYLIKTRGQQVTLSCSPISGHRSVSWYQQTPGQGLQFLFEYFSETQRNKGNFPGRFSGRQFSNSRSEMNVSTLELGDSALYLCASSSTGAQETQYFGPGTRLLVL.

Only a few counts were recorded for this clone. J is TRBJ1-4 and V is TRBV5-1, with D possibly TRBD1 on 5 matching bases. This CDR3 is built from 13 residues. Germline CDR1 is SGHRS and CDR2 is YFSETQ. Trimming stripped 8 bases from V and 3 bases from J, with 11 bases between. CDR3 DNA: TGCGCCAGTCACAGGCACCCTAATGAAAAACTGTTTTTT. Translating it yields CASHRHPNEKLFF.

The J gene is TRBJ1-2, the V gene TRBV7-3; 8 bases map to TRBD1. The germline gives CDR1 SGHTA, CDR2 FQGTGA. The CDR3 loop spans 18 amino acids. The ends lost 0 bases at V and 4 bases at J; junction bases unmatched: 13. The CDR3 sequence: CASSLTRITGGGIYGYTF. The CDR3 nucleotides are TGTGCCAGCAGCTTAACCCGAATAACAGGGGGAGGAATCTATGGCTACACCTTC.

V gene TRBV12-5 combines with J gene TRBJ1-1; no clear D. The length of the CDR3 is 14 residues. V was cut by 2 bases and J by 6 bases, with 13 bases left in between. Germline lookup yields CDR1 LGHNT and CDR2 FRNRAP. The CDR3 coding sequence is TGTGCTAGTGGTTTGCCACAAGAGGGCCCTGAAGCTTTCTTT. It is translated as CASGLPQEGPEAFF.

V is TRBV6-1 and J is TRBJ1-2; maybe TRBD1 (5 bases). CDR1 is MNHNS, CDR2 SASEGT, per germline. This CDR3 contains 15 residues. The germline V and J ends were trimmed by 4 bases and 1 base, with 13 bases remaining between them. The DNA of the CDR3 is TGTGCCAGCAGTGTAGGTCAGGGAGGTAACTATGGCTACACCTTC. This codes for CASSVGQGGNYGYTF.

The chain has TRBV29-1 and TRBJ1-2; 7 bases align to TRBD1. The CDR3 runs 12 residues. The germline V gene encodes CDR1 SQVTM and CDR2 ANQGSEA. V was clipped by 3 bases and J by 11 bases; unmatched bases: 9. This CDR3 is CSVDLAGGGYTF. CDR3 nucleotide sequence: TGCAGCGTTGATTTGGCAGGGGGAGGATACACCTTC.

The J gene is TRBJ1-2, the V gene TRBV19; possible D gene TRBD1, 5 bases. The CDR3 contains 15 residues. CDR1 LNHDA and CDR2 SQIVND come from the germline V gene (reference sequence). V lost 5 bases to trimming and J lost 0 bases, with 13 bases between them. The CDR3: CASSALDRTNYGYTF. As DNA, the CDR3 is TGTGCCAGTAGTGCTTTAGACAGAACTAACTATGGCTACACCTTC.

The chain joins TRBV7-8 to TRBJ1-1; 10 bases are a match to TRBD1. Losses at the gene ends were 3 bases for V and 4 bases for J; bases not matched to a gene: 11. Germline loops: CDR1 SGHVS, CDR2 FQNEAQ. This CDR3 contains 17 residues. The DNA of the CDR3 is TGTGCCAGCAGCTTCGCCGCTTGGGACAGGGGAGGCACTGAAGCTTTCTTT. It specifies CASSFAAWDRGGTEAFF.

V is TRBV29-1 and J is TRBJ1-4; 9 nucleotides align to TRBD1. The germline CDR1 and CDR2 sequences are SQVTM and ANQGSEA. V shed 7 bases and J 8 bases; nucleotides not matched to a gene: 11. The CDR3 extends over 14 amino acids. The CDR3, as DNA: TGCAGCGCCGCGGACAGGGGCTGGGCCGAAAAACTGTTTTTT. It codes for CSAADRGWAEKLFF.

The chain has TRBV5-4 and TRBJ2-7; 9 positions agree with TRBD1. Germline V lookup: CDR1 SGHNT, CDR2 YYREEE (reference sequence). Trimming removed 3 bases from V and 6 bases from J; junction bases left unmatched: 7. The CDR3 has 14 amino acids. The CDR3 spells CASSWTGTGTEQYF. Here the CDR3 DNA reads TGTGCCAGCAGCTGGACCGGGACAGGGACCGAGCAGTACTTC.

The chain has TRBV19 and TRBJ2-7, with 11 positions matching TRBD2. Germline trimming cut 3 bases from V and 5 bases from J; bases unmatched to any gene: 6. The CDR3 spans 15 residues. Germline-derived CDR1 and CDR2 are LNHDA and SQIVND (reference sequence). The CDR3 is CASSITSGSRNEQYF. CDR3 DNA sequence: TGTGCCAGTAGTATCACTAGCGGGAGTAGGAACGAGCAGTACTTC.

J is TRBJ2-3 and V is TRBV30; tentatively, D is TRBD2 (7 bases). The V end was cut by 2 bases, the J end by 2 bases, with 17 bases between. There are 16 residues in the CDR3. Germline lookup yields CDR1 GTSNPN and CDR2 SVGIG (reference sequence). The CDR3 region has the DNA TGTGCCTGGAGTTTGTTGGGGGGGCTCCACACAGATACGCAGTATTTT. The encoded protein is CAWSLLGGLHTDTQYF.

The chain links TRBV19 to TRBJ2-1; D possibly corresponds to TRBD1 (7 bases). CDR3 length equals 14 residues. V lost 5 bases, J lost 10 bases, and 18 bases lay in between. Germline V gives CDR1 LNHDA, CDR2 SQIVND (reference sequence). CDR3 nucleotide sequence: TGTGCCAGTAGTCCAGGAGGGACAGTATACGAGCAGTTCTTC. Its protein is CASSPGGTVYEQFF.

The CDR3 sequence is CASNGKGVNTEAFF. CDR3 DNA sequence: TGTGCCAGCAATGGGAAGGGAGTGAACACTGAAGCTTTCTTT. The chain employs TRBV6-5 and TRBJ1-1; no clear D. V was trimmed by 7 bases and J by 0 bases, leaving 12 bases between them. CDR3 length equals 14 residues. Germline V CDR1 and CDR2: MNHEY, SVGAGI.

The J gene is TRBJ2-1, the V gene TRBV19; TRBD2 matches 10 bases. CDR3 length: 17 amino acids. CDR1 is LNHDA, CDR2 SQIVND, per germline (reference sequence). J gave up 6 bases and V 3 bases, and 11 bases lay outside the gene matches. CDR3 nucleotide sequence: TGTGCCAGTAGTATCTCTAGCGGGGGTTCAAGAGGCAATGAGCAGTTCTTC. Residues: CASSISSGGSRGNEQFF.

This chain links TRBV28 with TRBJ1-1; no firm D call. The germline CDR1 and CDR2 sequences are MDHEN and SYDVKM. The V end was cut by 2 bases, the J end by 5 bases, with 21 bases between. The CDR3 is 17 residues long. Here the CDR3 reads CASSLPFSRELETEAFF. CDR3 in DNA: TGTGCCAGCAGTTTACCTTTTTCGCGGGAATTGGAGACTGAAGCTTTCTTT.